Below are 5 T cell receptor beta chains sequenced from a single sample in a study of metastatic and nonmetastatic thyroid tumors. Using MiXCR, TCRdb re-called clones from the PCR reads. Of 25,000 to 30,000 clones in the sample, around 3.9% were seen once. Treatment of any kind had been given to no patient before thyroid surgery. Material for sequencing was blood. These TCRs come from a male donor with papillary thyroid cancer or a benign thyroid nodule (not recorded which). Some clones in this sample may be carry-over from other donors' samples.

On this clone itself: One end of the junction is discordant with germline, which a read error may explain. This chain connects TRBV6-5 to TRBJ2-6; 12 nucleotides line up with TRBD1. The CDR3 totals 18 residues. CDR1 MNHEY and CDR2 SVGAGI come from the germline V gene. The CDR3 bases are TGTGCTAGCAGTTTCAGGGACAGGGGGCTAAGTGGGGCCAACGTCCTGACTTTC. It yields the protein CASSFRDRGLSGANVLTF.

This clone showed up many times. This CDR3 is also generated by other DNA sequences in the sample. The V and J genes are TRBV29-1 and TRBJ1-2, with D uncertain. Germline CDR1 SQVTM, CDR2 ANQGSEA. This CDR3 comprises 11 residues. The V end lost 1 base, the J end lost 7 bases, and 7 bases lay between the germline ends. The CDR3 is CSVEVVGGYTF. CDR3 DNA sequence: TGCAGCGTTGAAGTAGTAGGTGGCTACACCTTC.

This chain links TRBV6-5 with TRBJ2-1; D is perhaps TRBD2 (6 bases). CDR1 and CDR2 (germline): MNHEY, SVGAGI. V lost 0 bases to trimming and J lost 8 bases, with 11 bases between them. CDR3 length: 14 amino acids. The CDR3 loop reads CASSYSRAGHEQFF. The CDR3 nucleotides read TGTGCCAGCAGTTACTCCCGAGCGGGCCATGAGCAGTTCTTC.

The rearrangement uses TRBV28 and TRBJ1-2; D is ambiguous. The CDR3 is made up of 13 amino acids. V was shortened by 8 bases and J by 2 bases, with 12 bases between the two germline ends. CDR1 MDHEN and CDR2 SYDVKM come from the germline V gene. In DNA form, the CDR3 reads TGTGCCAGCCACGAAGGTACCAACTATGGCTACACCTTC. It yields the protein CASHEGTNYGYTF.

This clone was seen many times. The rearrangement joins TRBV6-2 or TRBV6-3 to TRBJ2-1, with TRBD2 identical over 10 bases. The CDR3 consists of 20 residues. Germline loops: CDR1 MNHEY, CDR2 SVGEGT. Losses at the gene ends were 1 base for V and 3 bases for J; bases not matched to a gene: 15. CDR3 nucleotide sequence: TGTGCCAGCAGTTACTTCCTAGGGTTTGCTAGCGGGAGTGGCTACAATGAGCAGTTCTTC. This codes for CASSYFLGFASGSGYNEQFF.